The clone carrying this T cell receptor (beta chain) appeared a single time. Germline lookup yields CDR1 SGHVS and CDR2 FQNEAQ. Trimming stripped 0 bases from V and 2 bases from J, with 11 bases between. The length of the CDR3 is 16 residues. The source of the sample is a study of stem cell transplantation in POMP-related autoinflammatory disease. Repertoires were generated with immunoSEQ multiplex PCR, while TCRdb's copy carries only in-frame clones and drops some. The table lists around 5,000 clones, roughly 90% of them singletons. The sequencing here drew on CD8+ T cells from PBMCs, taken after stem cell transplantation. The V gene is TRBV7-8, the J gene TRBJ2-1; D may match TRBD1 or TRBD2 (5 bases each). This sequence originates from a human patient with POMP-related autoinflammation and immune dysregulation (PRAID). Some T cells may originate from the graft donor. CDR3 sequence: CASSLALGEPYNEQFF. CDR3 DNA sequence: TGTGCCAGCAGCTTAGCGCTGGGGGAGCCCTACAATGAGCAGTTCTTC.